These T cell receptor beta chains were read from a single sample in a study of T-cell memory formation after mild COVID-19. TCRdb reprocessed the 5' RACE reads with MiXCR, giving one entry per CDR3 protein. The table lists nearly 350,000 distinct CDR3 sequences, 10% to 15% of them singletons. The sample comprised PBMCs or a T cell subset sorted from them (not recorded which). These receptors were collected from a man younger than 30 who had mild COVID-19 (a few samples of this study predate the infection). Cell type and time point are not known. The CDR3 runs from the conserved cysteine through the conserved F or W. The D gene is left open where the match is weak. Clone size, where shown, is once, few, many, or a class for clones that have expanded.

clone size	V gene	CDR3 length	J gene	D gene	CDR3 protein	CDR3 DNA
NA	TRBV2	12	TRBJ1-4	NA	CASSEDRGKLFF	TGTGCCAGCAGTGAAGACCGGGGGAAACTGTTTTTT
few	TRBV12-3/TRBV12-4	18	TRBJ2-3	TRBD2	CASSNVGLAGGPTDTQYF	TGTGCCAGCAGTAACGTGGGACTAGCGGGGGGGCCAACAGATACGCAGTATTTT
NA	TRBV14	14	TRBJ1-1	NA	CASSVGHPNTEAFF	TGTGCCAGCAGCGTAGGACACCCGAACACTGAAGCTTTCTTT
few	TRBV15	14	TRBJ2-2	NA	CATSGHMIAGELFF	TGTGCCACCAGCGGCCATATGATTGCCGGGGAGCTGTTTTTT
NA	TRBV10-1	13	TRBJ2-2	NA	CASSERSTGELFF	TGCGCCAGCAGTGAAAGAAGCACCGGGGAGCTGTTTTTT
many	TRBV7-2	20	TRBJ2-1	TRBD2	CASSPHRGLAGRSSYNEQFF	TGTGCCAGCAGCCCTCATCGAGGGCTAGCGGGGAGGAGCTCCTACAATGAGCAGTTCTTC
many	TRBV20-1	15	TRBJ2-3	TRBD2	CSAMDLAVSTDTQYF	TGCAGTGCTATGGACCTAGCGGTGAGCACAGATACGCAGTATTTT
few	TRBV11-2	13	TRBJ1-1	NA	CASTPLGAPEAFF	TGTGCCAGCACCCCGTTGGGGGCCCCTGAAGCTTTCTTT
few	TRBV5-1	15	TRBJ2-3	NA	CASSLAGSGTDTQYF	TGCGCCAGCAGCTTGGCAGGTAGCGGAACAGATACGCAGTATTTT
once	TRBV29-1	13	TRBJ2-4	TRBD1	CSVGGQGWDIQYF	TGCAGCGTTGGTGGACAGGGATGGGACATTCAGTACTTC
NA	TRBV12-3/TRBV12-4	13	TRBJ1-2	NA	CASSRGGGWGYTF	TGTGCCAGCAGCCGTGGGGGGGGCTGGGGCTACACCTTC
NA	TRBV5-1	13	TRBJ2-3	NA	CASSFPATDTQYF	TGCGCCAGCAGCTTTCCGGCCACAGATACGCAGTATTTT
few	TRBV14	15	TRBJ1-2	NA	CASSQDLRTNYGYTF	TGTGCCAGCAGCCAAGATCTCCGGACTAACTATGGCTACACCTTC
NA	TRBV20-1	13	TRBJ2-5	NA	CSAYLGGGETQYF	TGCAGTGCTTACCTGGGGGGCGGAGAGACCCAGTACTTC
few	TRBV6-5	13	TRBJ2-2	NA	CASRSVATGELFF	TGTGCCAGCAGGTCTGTGGCCACCGGGGAGCTGTTTTTT
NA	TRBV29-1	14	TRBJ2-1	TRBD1	CSVGRDRVANEQFF	TGCAGCGTTGGCCGGGACAGGGTAGCAAATGAGCAGTTCTTC
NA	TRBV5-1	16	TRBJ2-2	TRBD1	CASSQTRTGSTGELFF	TGCGCCAGCAGCCAGACCCGGACAGGATCCACCGGGGAGCTGTTTTTT
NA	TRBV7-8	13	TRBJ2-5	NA	CASSGQGWETQYF	TGTGCCAGCAGCGGCCAGGGATGGGAGACCCAGTACTTC
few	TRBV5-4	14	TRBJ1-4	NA	CASSLDSGNEKLFF	TGTGCCAGCAGCTTGGATTCAGGGAATGAAAAACTGTTTTTT
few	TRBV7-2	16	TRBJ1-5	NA	CASSPYSTPSSGAQHF	TGTGCCAGCAGCCCTTACTCGACACCTTCATCAGGGGCCCAGCATTTT